This TCR beta chain came from a study of cytomegalovirus exposure and HLA in healthy donors. This CDR3 region has 15 residues. V was pared by 1 base and J by 6 bases, with 6 bases of the junction left unmatched. In germline, CDR1 is LNHNV, CDR2 YYDKDF (reference sequence). Use of 60 Vbeta and 13 Jbeta primers characterized the PCR. Assay: immunoSEQ multiplex PCR; the TCRdb copy retains only in-frame clones and omits some. This sample's table reports some 130,000 clones. The origin of this receptor is a woman aged 40 to 50 in good health and CMV-seronegative. The sample taken for sequencing was PBMCs. The rearrangement links TRBV15 to TRBJ2-1; TRBD1 agrees at 7 bases. The CDR3 sequence: CATSRGRDSLNEQFF. The DNA of the CDR3 is TGTGCCACCAGCAGAGGTAGGGACAGTCTCAATGAGCAGTTCTTC. The full variable domain, in which reference TRBV15 and TRBJ2-1 provide the parts outside the CDR3, is DAMVIQNPRYQVTQFGKPVTLSCSQTLNHNVMYWYQQKSSQAPKLLFHYYDKDFNNEADTPDNFQSRRPNTSFCFLDIRSPGLGDTAMYLCATSRGRDSLNEQFFGPGTRLTVL.